This TCR beta chain comes out of a study of T cell changes during pregnancy in multiple sclerosis. This CDR3 comprises 14 residues. The germline gives CDR1 SGHDN, CDR2 FVKESK. Trimming stripped 4 bases from V and 0 bases from J, with 10 bases between. The assay was immunoSEQ multiplex PCR, and TCRdb's table has in-frame clones only and misses some. The sample yields roughly 89,000 clones, approximately 95% seen once. The TCR was taken from a female donor with multiple sclerosis, enrolled in a pregnancy study. The chain uses TRBV14 and TRBJ2-7; D is unresolved. Source: peripheral blood, taken in the first trimester of pregnancy. The CDR3 is CASSPTWSSYEQYF. The CDR3 DNA follows: TGTGCCAGCAGCCCCACCTGGAGCTCCTACGAGCAGTACTTC.